This T cell receptor (beta chain) was recovered during a study of blood T cells in healthy people across ages. This clonotype was observed a handful of times. Alongside a J-beta primer mix, a sample-barcoded 5' primer served in a second PCR lasting about 7 to 11 cycles. TCRdb reprocessed the 5' RACE reads via MiXCR and lists one record per CDR3 protein. The data show around 500,000 distinct CDR3 sequences, about a quarter seen once. The V and J ends lost 0 bases and 8 bases respectively, with 12 bases between them. The CDR3 runs 14 residues. CDR1 is SGDLS, CDR2 YYNGEE, per germline. These data were also reused for a study on T cells of mothers and their children. That study reports: All donors were healthy and Caucasian; they were a few mothers and their six children. The authors added sample barcodes and 2-4 random nucleotides using the M1S primer of the second PCR.

The sample was blood. The rearrangement joins TRBV9 to TRBJ2-1; D ambiguous. This clonotype was sampled from a boy aged 2 to 10 in good health. The CDR3 coding sequence is TGTGCCAGCAGCGTAGTTGGCTTTCGAGATGAGCAGTTCTTC. Translated, it gives CASSVVGFRDEQFF.